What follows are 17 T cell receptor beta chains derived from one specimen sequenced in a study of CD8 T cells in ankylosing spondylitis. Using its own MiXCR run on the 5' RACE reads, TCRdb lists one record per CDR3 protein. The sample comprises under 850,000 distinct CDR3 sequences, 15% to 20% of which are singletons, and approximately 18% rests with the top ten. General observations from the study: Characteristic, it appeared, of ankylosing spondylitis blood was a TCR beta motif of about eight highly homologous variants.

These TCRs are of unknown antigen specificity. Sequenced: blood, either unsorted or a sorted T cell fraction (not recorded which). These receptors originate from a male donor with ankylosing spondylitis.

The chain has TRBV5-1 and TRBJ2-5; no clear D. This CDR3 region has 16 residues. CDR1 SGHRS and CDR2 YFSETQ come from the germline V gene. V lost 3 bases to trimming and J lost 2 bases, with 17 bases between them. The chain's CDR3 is CASSSPPADSQETQYF. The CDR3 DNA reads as TGCGCCAGCAGCTCCCCCCCTGCAGACTCACAAGAGACCCAGTACTTC.

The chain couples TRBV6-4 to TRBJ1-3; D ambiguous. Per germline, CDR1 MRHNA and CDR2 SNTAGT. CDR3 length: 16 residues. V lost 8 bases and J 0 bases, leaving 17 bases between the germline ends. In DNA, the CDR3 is TGTGCCAGCCGTGCCGGGCAGGCCAACTCTGGAAACACCATATATTTT. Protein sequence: CASRAGQANSGNTIYF.

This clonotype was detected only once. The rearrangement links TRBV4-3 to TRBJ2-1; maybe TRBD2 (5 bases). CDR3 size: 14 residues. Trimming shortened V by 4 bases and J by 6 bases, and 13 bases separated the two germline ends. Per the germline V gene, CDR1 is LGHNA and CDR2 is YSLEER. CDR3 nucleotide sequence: TGCGCCAGCAGCCCGGCGGGCCCCTCCAATGAGCAGTTCTTC. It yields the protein CASSPAGPSNEQFF.

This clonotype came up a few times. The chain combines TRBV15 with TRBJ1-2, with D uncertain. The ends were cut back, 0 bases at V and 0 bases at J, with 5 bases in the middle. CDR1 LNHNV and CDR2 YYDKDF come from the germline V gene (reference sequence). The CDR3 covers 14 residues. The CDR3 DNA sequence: TGTGCCACCAGCAGAGATAAGACTAACTATGGCTACACCTTC. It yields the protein CATSRDKTNYGYTF.

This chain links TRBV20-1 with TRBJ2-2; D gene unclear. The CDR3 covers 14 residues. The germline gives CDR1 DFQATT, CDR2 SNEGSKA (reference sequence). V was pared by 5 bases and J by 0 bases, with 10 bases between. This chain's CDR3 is CSAPFNANTGELFF. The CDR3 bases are TGCAGTGCTCCCTTTAACGCGAACACCGGGGAGCTGTTTTTT.

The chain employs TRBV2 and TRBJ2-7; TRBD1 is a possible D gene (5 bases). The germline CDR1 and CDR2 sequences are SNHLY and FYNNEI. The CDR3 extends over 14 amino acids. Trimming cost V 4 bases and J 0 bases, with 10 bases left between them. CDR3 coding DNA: TGTGCCAGCAGTGGGTTGGACACCTCCTACGAGCAGTACTTC. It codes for CASSGLDTSYEQYF.

DNA of the CDR3: TGCAGTGCTCGGGCTCCCTACCCCGATTACAATGAGCAGTTCTTC. It is translated as CSARAPYPDYNEQFF. The chain employs TRBV20-1 and TRBJ2-1; D ambiguous. The CDR3 is 15 residues long. Per the germline V gene, CDR1 is DFQATT and CDR2 is SNEGSKA (reference sequence). Trimming cost V 5 bases and J 4 bases, with 18 bases left between them.

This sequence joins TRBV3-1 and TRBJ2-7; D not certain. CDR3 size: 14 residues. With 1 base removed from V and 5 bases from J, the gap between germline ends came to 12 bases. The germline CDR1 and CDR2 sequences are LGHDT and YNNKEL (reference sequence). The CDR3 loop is CASSQVTGPHEQYF. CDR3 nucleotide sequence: TGTGCCAGCAGCCAAGTCACGGGCCCCCACGAGCAGTACTTC.

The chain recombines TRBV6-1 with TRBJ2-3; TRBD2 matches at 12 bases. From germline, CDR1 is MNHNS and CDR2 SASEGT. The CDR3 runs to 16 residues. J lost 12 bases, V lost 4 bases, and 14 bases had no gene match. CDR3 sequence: CASSALAGGQGSAQYF. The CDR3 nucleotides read TGTGCCAGCAGTGCACTAGCGGGGGGACAAGGATCCGCACAGTATTTT.

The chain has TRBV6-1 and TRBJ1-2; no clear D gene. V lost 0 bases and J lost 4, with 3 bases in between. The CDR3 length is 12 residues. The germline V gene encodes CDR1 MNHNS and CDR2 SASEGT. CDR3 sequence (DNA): TGTGCCAGCAGTGAAGCAAGCTATGGCTACACCTTC. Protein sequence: CASSEASYGYTF.

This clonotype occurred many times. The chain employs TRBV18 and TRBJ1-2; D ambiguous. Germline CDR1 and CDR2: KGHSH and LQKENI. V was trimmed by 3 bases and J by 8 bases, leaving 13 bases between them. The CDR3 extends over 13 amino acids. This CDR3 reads CASSPDGSSGYTF. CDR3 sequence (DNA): TGTGCCAGCTCACCGGACGGATCCAGCGGCTACACCTTC. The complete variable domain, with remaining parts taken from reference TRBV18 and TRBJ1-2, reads NAGVMQNPRHLVRRRGQEARLRCSPMKGHSHVYWYRQLPEEGLKFMVYLQKENIIDESGMPKERFSAEFPKEGPSILRIQQVVRGDSAAYFCASSPDGSSGYTFGSGTRLTVV.

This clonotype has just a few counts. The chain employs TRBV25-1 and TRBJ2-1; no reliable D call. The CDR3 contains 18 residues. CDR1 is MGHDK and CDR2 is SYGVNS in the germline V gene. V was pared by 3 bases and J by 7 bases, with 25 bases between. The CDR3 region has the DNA TGTGCCAGCAGTGACCCCGGAAGGGAACCCATTGGGGTGAATGAGCAGTTCTTC. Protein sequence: CASSDPGREPIGVNEQFF.

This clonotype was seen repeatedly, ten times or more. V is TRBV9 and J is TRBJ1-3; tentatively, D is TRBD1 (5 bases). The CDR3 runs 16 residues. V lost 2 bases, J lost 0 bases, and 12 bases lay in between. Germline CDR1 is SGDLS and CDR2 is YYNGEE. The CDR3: CASSVGTSVSGNTIYF. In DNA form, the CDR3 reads TGTGCCAGCAGCGTGGGGACGTCAGTCTCTGGAAACACCATATATTTT.

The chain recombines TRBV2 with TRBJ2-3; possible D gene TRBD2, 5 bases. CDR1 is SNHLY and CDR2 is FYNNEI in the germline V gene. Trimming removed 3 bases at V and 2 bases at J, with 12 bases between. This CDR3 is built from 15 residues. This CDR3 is CASSDAGSLTDTQYF. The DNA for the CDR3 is TGTGCCAGCAGTGACGCGGGTTCTCTCACAGATACGCAGTATTTT.

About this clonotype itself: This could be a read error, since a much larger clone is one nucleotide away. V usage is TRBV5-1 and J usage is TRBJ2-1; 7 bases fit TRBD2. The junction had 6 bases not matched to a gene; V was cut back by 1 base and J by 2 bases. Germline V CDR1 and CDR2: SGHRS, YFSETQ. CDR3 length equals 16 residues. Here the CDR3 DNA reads TGCGCCAGCAGCTTGAGGCTAGCGGAAGCCTACAATGAGCAGTTCTTC. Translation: CASSLRLAEAYNEQFF. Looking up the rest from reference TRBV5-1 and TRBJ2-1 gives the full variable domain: KAGVTQTPRYLIKTRGQQVTLSCSPISGHRSVSWYQQTPGQGLQFLFEYFSETQRNKGNFPGRFSGRQFSNSRSEMNVSTLELGDSALYLCASSLRLAEAYNEQFFGPGTRLTVL.

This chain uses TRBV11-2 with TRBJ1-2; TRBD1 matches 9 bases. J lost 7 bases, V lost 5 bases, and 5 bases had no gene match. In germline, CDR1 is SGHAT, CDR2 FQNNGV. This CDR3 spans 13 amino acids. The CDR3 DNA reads TGTGCCAGCAGCGCAACAGGGGGCGGTGGCTACACCTTC. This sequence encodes CASSATGGGGYTF.

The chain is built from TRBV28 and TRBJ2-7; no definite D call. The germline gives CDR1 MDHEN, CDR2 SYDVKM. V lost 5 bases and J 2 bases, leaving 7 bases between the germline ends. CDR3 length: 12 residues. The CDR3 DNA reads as TGTGCCAGCAGTCAATTTCCCTACGAGCAGTACTTC. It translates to CASSQFPYEQYF.